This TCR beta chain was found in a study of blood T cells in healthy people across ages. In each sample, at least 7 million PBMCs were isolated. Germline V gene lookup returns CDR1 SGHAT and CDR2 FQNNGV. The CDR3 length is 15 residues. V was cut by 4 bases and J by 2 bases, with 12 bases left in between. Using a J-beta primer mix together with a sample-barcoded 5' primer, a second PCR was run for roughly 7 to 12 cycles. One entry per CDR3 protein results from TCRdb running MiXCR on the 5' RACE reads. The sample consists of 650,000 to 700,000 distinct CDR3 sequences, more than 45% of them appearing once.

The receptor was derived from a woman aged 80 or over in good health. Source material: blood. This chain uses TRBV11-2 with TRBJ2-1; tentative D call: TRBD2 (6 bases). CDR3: CASSWGGEAYNEQFF. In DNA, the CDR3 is TGTGCCAGCAGCTGGGGCGGGGAGGCCTACAATGAGCAGTTCTTC.